The 19 T cell receptor beta chains listed next were all sequenced from one sample in a study of B cell selection in AIRE deficiency (dated by TCRdb to between 2017 and 2020). CD4+CD127+ cells were sorted as the conventional CD4 T cell population. The library was obtained by the immunoSEQ multiplex PCR assay. TCRdb took over this immuneACCESS table, retaining in-frame rearrangements with V and J assigned. Such tables are incomplete; in checked studies, under half of the missing clones stem from an unresolved V gene, and the remainder is unexplained. The sample records tens of thousands of clones, roughly 97% of which are singletons. Roughly 0.3% of the sample rests with the top ten. Source material: conventional CD4+ T cells sorted from PBMCs. These receptors all come from a human donor with AIRE deficiency.

The V and J genes are TRBV7-3 and TRBJ2-3, with 9 bases aligning to TRBD1. Germline trimming cut 5 bases from V and 0 bases from J; bases unmatched to any gene: 6. This CDR3 has 16 amino acids. Germline CDR1 and CDR2: SGHTA and FQGTGA. CDR3 nucleotides: TGTGCCAGCAGCCCATGGGACAGGGATAGCACAGATACGCAGTATTTT. It yields the protein CASSPWDRDSTDTQYF.

This clone is a singleton in its sample. V gene TRBV5-5 combines with J gene TRBJ1-2; 7 positions agree with TRBD1. The CDR3 consists of 15 residues. Per germline, CDR1 SGHKS and CDR2 YYEKEE (reference sequence). V dropped 1 base and J dropped 8; count of bases not matched to a gene: 11. The CDR3 DNA sequence: TGTGCCAGCAGCTTGCCCCTCCGGGACAGAAGGGGCTACACCTTC. Its protein is CASSLPLRDRRGYTF.

Comment on this clone: The junction shows a germline mismatch at one end, possibly a read error. The rearrangement uses TRBV5-4 and TRBJ2-7; the D gene is possibly TRBD2 (7 bases). This CDR3 comprises 18 residues. Per the germline V gene, CDR1 is SGHNT and CDR2 is YYREEE (reference sequence). The CDR3 bases are TGTGCCAGCAGCTTGGCCTATCCGGAGGGGGGGACCTCCCACGAGCAGTACTTC. Amino acids: CASSLAYPEGGTSHEQYF.

The gene calls are TRBV11-2 and TRBJ2-5, with 10 bases that match TRBD2. The CDR3 runs 15 residues. Germline assignment: CDR1 SGHAT and CDR2 FQNNGV. The V and J ends lost 5 bases and 1 base, in that order; junction bases with no gene match: 4. The CDR3 DNA follows: TGTGCCAGCAGCGTTACTAGCGGGACCCAAGAGACCCAGTACTTC. Translating it yields CASSVTSGTQETQYF.

This chain connects TRBV2 to TRBJ2-3; 8 bases are shared with TRBD2. V lost 8 bases, J lost 0 bases, and 4 bases stayed unmatched. From germline, CDR1 is SNHLY and CDR2 FYNNEI. The CDR3 contains 14 residues. The CDR3 DNA is TGTGCCAGCCGAGCGGGGGCCAGCACAGATACGCAGTATTTT. It encodes CASRAGASTDTQYF.

This chain connects TRBV6-6 to TRBJ2-7, with D perhaps matching TRBD2 (5 bases). Germline V gives CDR1 MNHNY, CDR2 SVGAGI (reference sequence). This CDR3 spans 14 amino acids. V gave up 2 bases and J gave up 3 bases, with 11 bases separating them. DNA of the CDR3: TGTGCCAGCAGTTACCGGCTAGCCAGCTACGAGCAGTACTTC. Encoded protein: CASSYRLASYEQYF.

The rearrangement links TRBV5-1 to TRBJ1-2, with D possibly being TRBD1 (6 bases). This CDR3 comprises 16 residues. Germline CDR1 and CDR2: SGHRS and YFSETQ. V lost 2 bases to trimming and J lost 4 bases, with 18 bases between them. The CDR3 sequence: CASSFNGGRLGYGYTF. The CDR3 coding sequence is TGCGCCAGCAGCTTCAATGGGGGCAGATTGGGCTATGGCTACACCTTC.

The V call is TRBV6-6, the J call TRBJ1-5; no clear D. In germline, CDR1 is MNHNY, CDR2 SVGAGI (reference sequence). The CDR3 runs to 15 residues. With 6 bases removed from V and 2 bases from J, the gap between germline ends came to 14 bases. The CDR3 DNA is TGTGCCAGCAGCTGGAGGGTCAGTGGCAATCAGCCCCAGCATTTT. This gives the protein CASSWRVSGNQPQHF.

V and J are TRBV2 and TRBJ1-1; D unresolved. Germline CDR1 reads SNHLY; CDR2 reads FYNNEI. The CDR3 extends over 12 amino acids. V lost 4 bases to trimming and J lost 8 bases, with 11 bases between them. The chain's CDR3 is CASSGWKLEAFF. CDR3 sequence (DNA): TGTGCCAGCAGTGGGTGGAAGTTGGAAGCTTTCTTT.

V gene TRBV5-5 combines with J gene TRBJ2-7; TRBD1 matches 7 bases. The CDR3 length is 18 residues. The J segment lost 0 bases and the V segment lost 4 bases, leaving 16 bases of the junction unmatched. Looked up from germline, CDR1 is SGHKS and CDR2 is YYEKEE (reference sequence). The CDR3 region is CASSPRRGTLGPSYEQYF. CDR3 nucleotide sequence: TGTGCCAGCAGCCCCCGCAGGGGGACCCTAGGACCCTCCTACGAGCAGTACTTC.

The rearrangement links TRBV6-5 to TRBJ2-7; 7 positions agree with TRBD1. The CDR3 is made up of 15 amino acids. The V and J ends lost 6 bases and 4 bases, in that order; junction bases with no gene match: 12. Germline assignment: CDR1 MNHEY and CDR2 SVGAGI. The CDR3 nucleotides read TGTGCCAGCAGCACCCCGACCCGGGACAGTTACGAGCAGTACTTC. Translating it yields CASSTPTRDSYEQYF.

The chain is built from TRBV28 and TRBJ1-5, with D perhaps matching TRBD1 (6 bases). The CDR3 loop spans 16 amino acids. Germline-derived CDR1 and CDR2 are MDHEN and SYDVKM. Trimming removed 3 bases from V and 6 bases from J, with 18 bases in between. This CDR3 is CASSFVARGFGQPQHF. The CDR3 DNA sequence: TGTGCCAGCAGTTTCGTTGCCAGGGGTTTCGGTCAGCCCCAGCATTTT.

V usage is TRBV5-8 and J usage is TRBJ1-6; 7 positions agree with TRBD1. The ends lost 3 bases at V and 14 bases at J; junction bases unmatched: 17. The CDR3 extends over 16 amino acids. Per the germline V gene, CDR1 is SGHTS and CDR2 is YDEGEE. In DNA, the CDR3 is TGTGCCAGCAGCTACGACAGGGCGGCCGTCGCGGGAGCCCTCCACTTT. It specifies CASSYDRAAVAGALHF.

The chain links TRBV6-4 to TRBJ2-3, with 7 positions matching TRBD1. Germline lookup yields CDR1 MRHNA and CDR2 SNTAGT. J lost 1 base, V lost 5 bases, and 3 bases had no gene match. The CDR3 is 14 amino acids. CDR3 bases: TGTGCCAGCAGTACCGGGACAGGCACAGATACGCAGTATTTT. As protein: CASSTGTGTDTQYF.

V and J are TRBV6-5 and TRBJ2-7; 12 bases are shared with TRBD2. The J segment lost 7 bases and the V segment lost 4 bases, leaving 11 bases of the junction unmatched. Germline CDR1 MNHEY, CDR2 SVGAGI. The CDR3 sequence is 16 residues long. The CDR3 protein is CASSSRTSGAEEEQYF. CDR3 in DNA: TGTGCCAGCAGTTCCCGGACTAGCGGGGCCGAGGAGGAGCAGTACTTC.

The chain employs TRBV7-9 and TRBJ1-1, with D unclear. Germline lookup yields CDR1 SEHNR and CDR2 FQNEAQ (reference sequence). The CDR3 runs 15 residues. V dropped 5 bases and J dropped 2 bases, with 15 bases sitting between them. CDR3 protein: CASSPFPAVNTEAFF. CDR3 in DNA: TGTGCCAGCAGCCCATTCCCCGCGGTCAACACTGAAGCTTTCTTT.

Comment on this clone: One end of the junction is discordant with germline, which a read error may explain. The rearrangement uses TRBV5-1 and TRBJ1-3; D uncertain. The CDR3 has 13 residues. Germline V gene data show CDR1 as SGHRS and CDR2 as YFSETQ. This CDR3 is CATSDGFGNTIYF. In DNA form, the CDR3 reads TGCGCCACCAGCGACGGTTTTGGAAACACCATATATTTT.

The chain links TRBV18 to TRBJ2-7; D remains unclear. V was clipped by 4 bases and J by 0 bases, with 7 bases between them. This CDR3 has 13 amino acids. Per the germline V gene, CDR1 is KGHSH and CDR2 is LQKENI. CDR3 sequence (DNA): TGTGCCAGCTCACTAACCCGCTCCTACGAGCAGTACTTC. Its protein is CASSLTRSYEQYF.

This clone was seen only once. The rearrangement joins TRBV5-6 to TRBJ2-1; tentatively, D is TRBD1 (5 bases). The CDR3 runs to 13 residues. Germline V gene lookup returns CDR1 SGHDT and CDR2 YYEEEE. Trimming removed 3 bases from V and 4 bases from J, with 8 bases in between. The CDR3 sequence is CASSWTPYNEQFF. The DNA for the CDR3 is TGTGCCAGCAGCTGGACACCTTACAATGAGCAGTTCTTC.